The 23 T cell receptor beta chains below were found in one sample sequenced in a study of identical twins. TCRdb independently ran MiXCR on the 5' RACE reads; one entry per CDR3 protein. The profile shows hundreds of thousands of distinct CDR3 sequences, roughly 6.2% of them singletons. Source material: naive T cells sorted from blood. The receptors were sampled from a young man in good health.

This clonotype was found a few times. The chain carries TRBV6-5 and TRBJ2-1; 7 nucleotides line up with TRBD2. V dropped 2 bases and J dropped 4; count of bases not matched to a gene: 11. In germline, CDR1 is MNHEY, CDR2 SVGAGI. This CDR3 is built from 17 residues. The CDR3 protein is CASSYLSVGLGYNEQFF. The DNA for the CDR3 is TGTGCCAGCAGTTACCTATCCGTAGGACTAGGTTACAATGAGCAGTTCTTC.

The chain recombines TRBV11-3 with TRBJ2-7; 7 bases match TRBD1. This CDR3 comprises 16 residues. Germline V gene lookup returns CDR1 SGHNT and CDR2 YENEEA. With 5 bases clipped from V and 3 bases from J, the junction kept 13 bases outside the gene matches. CDR3 bases: TGTGCCAGCAGCCCTGGGGGACAGTTGGAATACTACGAGCAGTACGTC. This gives the protein CASSPGGQLEYYEQYV.

Notes on this clonotype: One junction end disagrees with the germline gene, perhaps due to a read error. The chain joins TRBV6-2 or TRBV6-3 to TRBJ2-1; TRBD2 aligns across 7 bases. The CDR3 sequence is 14 residues long. CDR1 is MNHEY, CDR2 SVGEGT, per germline. The CDR3 nucleotides are TGTGCCAGCTCCGGGACTACCTCCCACAATGAGCAGTTCTTC. It specifies CASSGTTSHNEQFF.

As concerns this clonotype: One base away lies a much larger clone, so this may be a sequencing read error. The V and J genes are TRBV29-1 and TRBJ2-1, with a weak D call TRBD2 (7 bases). This CDR3 contains 14 residues. V lost 5 bases to trimming and J lost 0 bases, with 11 bases between them. Germline CDR1 reads SQVTM; CDR2 reads ANQGSEA. The CDR3 nucleotides are TGCAGCGTTAGCGGGGACATCTCCTACAATGAGCAGTTCTTC. Translated, it gives CSVSGDISYNEQFF.

The rearrangement links TRBV7-9 to TRBJ1-4, with D possibly matching TRBD1 (5 bases). Germline V gene data show CDR1 as SEHNR and CDR2 as FQNEAQ (reference sequence). Trimming removed 4 bases at V and 8 bases at J, with 11 bases between. The CDR3 is 13 amino acids. As DNA, the CDR3 is TGTGCCAGCAGCTCCCCTGAGGGGGAAAAACTGTTTTTT. Residues: CASSSPEGEKLFF.

This sequence joins TRBV4-3 and TRBJ2-3, with 9 positions matching TRBD2. V lost 0 bases to trimming and J lost 2 bases; unmatched junction nucleotides: 6. CDR1 is LGHNA and CDR2 is YSLEER in the germline V gene. CDR3 length: 17 amino acids. CDR3 sequence (DNA): TGCGCCAGCAGCCAAGATTGGGGCGGGAGGGCCACAGATACGCAGTATTTT. This encodes CASSQDWGGRATDTQYF.

This clonotype was detected only a few times. The genes are TRBV5-1 and TRBJ2-5; 11 nucleotides line up with TRBD1. Per the germline V gene, CDR1 is SGHRS and CDR2 is YFSETQ. This CDR3 spans 14 amino acids. Germline trimming cut 5 bases from V and 5 bases from J; bases unmatched to any gene: 5. The CDR3 DNA follows: TGCGCCAGCAGACCATGGACAGGGGGCGAGACCCAGTACTTC. Translation gives CASRPWTGGETQYF.

This clonotype has only a few counts. The chain is built from TRBV19 and TRBJ2-4, with 7 bases lining up with TRBD1. The V segment lost 4 bases and the J segment 2 bases; nucleotides outside the gene matches: 5. The length of the CDR3 is 15 residues. The germline CDR1 and CDR2 sequences are LNHDA and SQIVND (reference sequence). Here the CDR3 reads CASSTGQASKNIQYF. DNA for the CDR3: TGTGCCAGTAGTACCGGACAGGCCTCCAAAAACATTCAGTACTTC.

This clonotype occurred a few times. V usage is TRBV4-3 and J usage is TRBJ2-7, with TRBD2 matching 11 bases. CDR1 is LGHNA and CDR2 is YSLEER in the germline V gene. The CDR3 consists of 16 residues. V was clipped by 2 bases and J by 3 bases; unmatched bases: 6. CDR3 DNA sequence: TGCGCCAGCAGCCAAATCTCCGGGACTAGCGGCTACGAGCAGTACTTC. Translation: CASSQISGTSGYEQYF.

The table lists this clonotype with many counts. This CDR3 reads CSANRVNTEAFF. For the CDR3, the DNA is TGCAGCGCCAATCGAGTGAACACTGAAGCTTTCTTT. The chain employs TRBV29-1 and TRBJ1-1, with unresolved D. Germline loops: CDR1 SQVTM, CDR2 ANQGSEA. The CDR3 runs 12 residues. Trimming cost V 7 bases and J 0 bases, with 9 bases left between them.

This chain connects TRBV24-1 to TRBJ2-5; 7 bases match TRBD1. The trim removed 3 bases at V and 4 bases at J, leaving 4 bases unmatched. This CDR3 region has 14 residues. The V gene's germline CDR1 is KGHDR and CDR2 SFDVKD. Here the CDR3 reads CATSDMSGGETQYF. In DNA form, the CDR3 reads TGTGCCACCAGTGATATGTCAGGGGGAGAGACCCAGTACTTC.

This clonotype was counted many times. This chain links TRBV20-1 with TRBJ1-2; possibly TRBD1 for D (5 bases). The V gene's germline CDR1 is DFQATT and CDR2 SNEGSKA (reference sequence). V lost 0 bases to trimming and J lost 2 bases, with 16 bases between them. The CDR3 extends over 16 amino acids. The CDR3 here is CSARDLLTGTNYGYTF. The CDR3 region has the DNA TGCAGTGCTAGAGACCTTCTTACCGGGACGAACTATGGCTACACCTTC.

This clonotype was counted a few times. This chain connects TRBV6-5 to TRBJ1-4; D gene uncertain. The germline gives CDR1 MNHEY, CDR2 SVGAGI. The CDR3 sequence is 18 residues long. The ends were cut back, 0 bases at V and 7 bases at J, with 21 bases in the middle. CDR3 residues: CASSYSGPSISVGEKLFF. CDR3 coding DNA: TGTGCCAGCAGTTACTCCGGACCCTCAATCTCTGTGGGTGAAAAACTGTTTTTT.

This clonotype was detected ten times or more. The chain couples TRBV7-9 to TRBJ1-1, with TRBD1 matching 7 bases. CDR1 is SEHNR, CDR2 FQNEAQ, per germline (reference sequence). J lost 5 bases, V lost 2 bases, and 2 bases had no gene match. The CDR3 length is 13 residues. The CDR3, as DNA: TGTGCCAGCAGCTTACAGGGGGAGACTGAAGCTTTCTTT. It encodes CASSLQGETEAFF.

The sample holds a few counts of this clonotype. The CDR3 protein is CASTERLDREPGGYTF. The CDR3 bases are TGTGCCAGCACCGAGAGACTGGACAGGGAGCCAGGTGGCTACACCTTC. The chain has TRBV5-6 and TRBJ1-2; 8 bases agree with TRBD1. The CDR3 is 16 amino acids. V lost 6 bases to trimming and J lost 7 bases; unmatched junction nucleotides: 17. The germline CDR1 and CDR2 sequences are SGHDT and YYEEEE.

At least ten counts were recorded for this clonotype. The chain uses TRBV5-6 and TRBJ2-3; D is possibly TRBD1 or TRBD2 (5 bases each). The germline CDR1 and CDR2 sequences are SGHDT and YYEEEE. The CDR3 has 15 amino acids. The V end lost 3 bases, the J end lost 3 bases, and 14 bases lay between the germline ends. CDR3 sequence: CASSWRRGETDTQYF. CDR3 DNA sequence: TGTGCCAGCAGCTGGCGTCGAGGGGAGACAGATACGCAGTATTTT.

The chain is built from TRBV6-5 and TRBJ2-7; 10 bases match TRBD1. V lost 2 bases and J lost 3; bases outside the gene matches: 1. Germline lookup yields CDR1 MNHEY and CDR2 SVGAGI. The CDR3 contains 14 residues. CDR3 loop: CASSYGQGDYEQYF. The DNA of the CDR3 is TGTGCCAGCAGTTACGGACAGGGGGACTACGAGCAGTACTTC.

V usage is TRBV27 and J usage is TRBJ2-1; D perhaps matches TRBD2 (6 bases). The V end lost 5 bases, the J end lost 1 base, and 18 bases lay between the germline ends. Per the germline V gene, CDR1 is MNHEY and CDR2 is SMNVEV (reference sequence). The CDR3 has 17 residues. CDR3 residues: CASSIRWRAGSYNEQFF. The CDR3 region has the DNA TGTGCCAGCAGTATACGCTGGAGGGCGGGGTCCTACAATGAGCAGTTCTTC.

This clonotype was observed at least ten times. The chain is built from TRBV12-3 or TRBV12-4 and TRBJ2-1, with D perhaps matching TRBD2 (6 bases). V dropped 7 bases and J dropped 10 bases, with 14 bases sitting between them. This CDR3 spans 12 amino acids. The CDR3 DNA reads as TGTGCCAGCACCACACTAGCAATGGAGCAGTTCTTC. Its translation is CASTTLAMEQFF.

The table lists this clonotype with many counts. The rearrangement joins TRBV20-1 to TRBJ2-1; no clear D. Trimming shortened V by 3 bases and J by 10 bases, and 13 bases separated the two germline ends. Per germline, CDR1 DFQATT and CDR2 SNEGSKA (reference sequence). CDR3 size: 12 residues. In DNA, the CDR3 is TGCAGTGCTAGTGATCGGACGGAAGAGCAGTTCTTC. This codes for CSASDRTEEQFF.

This clonotype was observed a few times. The gene calls are TRBV19 and TRBJ2-1; 10 positions match TRBD1. From germline, CDR1 is LNHDA and CDR2 SQIVND (reference sequence). V shed 6 bases, J shed 8 bases, and the junction held 16 bases outside the gene matches. The CDR3 has 17 amino acids. The CDR3 loop reads CASSIPAGTGADDEQFF. CDR3 nucleotide sequence: TGTGCCAGTAGCATTCCGGCCGGGACAGGGGCGGATGATGAGCAGTTCTTC.

This chain connects TRBV7-2 to TRBJ2-4; D may be TRBD2 (5 bases). Germline lookup yields CDR1 SGHTA and CDR2 FQGNSA. The CDR3 is 16 amino acids. Trimming left V 3 bases short and J 7 bases short, with 19 bases between. The CDR3 region is CASSLFGGLDGNIQYF. In DNA form, the CDR3 reads TGTGCCAGCAGCTTGTTCGGCGGGCTAGATGGGAACATTCAGTACTTC.

The sample holds many counts of this clonotype. The J gene is TRBJ2-5, the V gene TRBV9; D ambiguous. The V end was cut by 0 bases, the J end by 5 bases, with 11 bases between. The germline V gene encodes CDR1 SGDLS and CDR2 YYNGEE. The CDR3 length is 14 residues. The CDR3 sequence is CASSVGNPTETQYF. CDR3 DNA: TGTGCCAGCAGCGTAGGGAACCCGACGGAGACCCAGTACTTC.